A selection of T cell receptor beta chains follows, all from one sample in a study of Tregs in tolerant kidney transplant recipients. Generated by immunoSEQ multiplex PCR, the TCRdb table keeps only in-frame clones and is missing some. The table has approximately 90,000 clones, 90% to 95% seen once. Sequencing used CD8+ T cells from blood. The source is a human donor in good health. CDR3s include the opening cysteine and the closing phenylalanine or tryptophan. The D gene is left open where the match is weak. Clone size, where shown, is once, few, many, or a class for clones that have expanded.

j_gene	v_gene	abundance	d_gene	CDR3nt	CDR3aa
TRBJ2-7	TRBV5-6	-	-	TGTGCCAGCAGCTTAGGGACACCGACCTACGAGCAGTACTTC	CASSLGTPTYEQYF
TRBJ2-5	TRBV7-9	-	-	TGTGCCAGCAGCCACGAGGAGGGGTGGGGAGAGACCCAGTACTTC	CASSHEEGWGETQYF
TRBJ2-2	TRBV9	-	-	TGTGCCAGCAGTTCGACAGGGAACACCGGGGAGCTGTTTTTT	CASSSTGNTGELFF
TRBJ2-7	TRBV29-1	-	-	TGCAGCGTTGAAGATCTTCAACCAGGTCAGACCTACGAGCAGTACTTC	CSVEDLQPGQTYEQYF
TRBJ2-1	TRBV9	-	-	TGTGCCAGCAGCGGGTTCAATGAGCAGTTCTTC	CASSGFNEQFF
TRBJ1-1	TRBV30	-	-	TGTGCCTGGAGTGAACAGCTCGGGCCTGAAGCTTTCTTT	CAWSEQLGPEAFF
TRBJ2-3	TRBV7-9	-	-	TGTGCCAGCAGCTTAGGGGCGGGGAAGGGAGATACGCAGTATTTT	CASSLGAGKGDTQYF
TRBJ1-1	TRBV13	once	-	TGTGCCAGCAGCTCGACCGGACCCGAAGCTTTCTTT	CASSSTGPEAFF
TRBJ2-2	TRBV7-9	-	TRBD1	TGTGCCAGCAGAGCGGGACAGGGTAACACCGGGGAGCTGTTTTTT	CASRAGQGNTGELFF
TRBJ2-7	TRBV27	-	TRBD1	TGTGCCAGCAGTTCGACAGGGCCAACCTACGAGCAGTACTTC	CASSSTGPTYEQYF
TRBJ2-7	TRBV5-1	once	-	TGCGCCAGCAGCTTGGATGGGGGTTACGAGCAGTACTTC	CASSLDGGYEQYF
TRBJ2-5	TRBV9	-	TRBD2	TGTGCCAGCAGCGTATGGACTAGCGGCCAAGAGACCCAGTACTTC	CASSVWTSGQETQYF
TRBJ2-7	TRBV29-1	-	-	TGCAGCGTTGCCTCCGGAGCCTACGAGCAGTACTTC	CSVASGAYEQYF
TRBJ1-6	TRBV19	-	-	TGTGCCAGTAGTATACCTGACAGCCCGGTTTCCCTCCACTTT	CASSIPDSPVSLHF
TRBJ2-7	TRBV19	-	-	TGTGCCAGTAGTATAGAAACAGGGTCCTACGAGCAGTACTTC	CASSIETGSYEQYF
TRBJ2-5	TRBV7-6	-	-	TGTGCCAGCAGCTTAGCCCGTGGGGGAGAGACCCAGTACTTC	CASSLARGGETQYF
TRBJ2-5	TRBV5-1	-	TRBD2	TGCGCCAGCAGCCACCGGACTAGCGGGGGGGCAGAGACCCAGTACTTC	CASSHRTSGGAETQYF
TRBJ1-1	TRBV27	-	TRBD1	TGTGCCAGCAGTTCAACAGGGGGAATCACTGAAGCTTTCTTT	CASSSTGGITEAFF
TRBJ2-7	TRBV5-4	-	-	TGTGCCAGCAGCCGGACACCGGATGAGCAGTACTTC	CASSRTPDEQYF
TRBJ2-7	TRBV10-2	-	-	TGCGCCAGCAGTGAGTCGGGGGGATACGAGCAGTACTTC	CASSESGGYEQYF
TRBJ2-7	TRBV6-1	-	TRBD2	TGTGCCAGCAGGGGTAGCGGGAGCTCCTACGAGCAGTACTTC	CASRGSGSSYEQYF
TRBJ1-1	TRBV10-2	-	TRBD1	TGCGCCAGCAGTGAAAGCAACAGGGGGCCGAACACTGAAGCTTTCTTT	CASSESNRGPNTEAFF
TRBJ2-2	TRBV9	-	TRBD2	TGTGCCAGCAGCGCCTCTAGCGGTACGAACACCGGGGAGCTGTTTTTT	CASSASSGTNTGELFF
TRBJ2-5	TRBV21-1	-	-	TGTGCCAGCAGCAGGAGGGCCTACCCCAAGGAGACCCAGTACTTC	CASSRRAYPKETQYF
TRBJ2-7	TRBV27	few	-	TGTGCCAGCAACTCATGGTCGGGCGAGCAGTACTTC	CASNSWSGEQYF
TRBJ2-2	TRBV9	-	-	TGTGCCAGCAGCTTCAACCCCCCCGGGGAGCTGTTTTTT	CASSFNPPGELFF
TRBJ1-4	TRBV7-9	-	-	TGTGCCAGCACCTCCCCGACGAGGGGAGGTGAAAAACTGTTTTTT	CASTSPTRGGEKLFF
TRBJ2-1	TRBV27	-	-	TGTGCCAGCAGTCCTGATCAAAGCTCCTACAATGAGCAGTTCTTC	CASSPDQSSYNEQFF
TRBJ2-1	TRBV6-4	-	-	TGTGCCAGCAGTGCCGCCCCTGACGGCGACAATGAGCAGTTCTTC	CASSAAPDGDNEQFF
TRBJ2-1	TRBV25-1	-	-	TGTGCCACCGTTACTGGACGGAATGAGCAGTTCTTC	CATVTGRNEQFF
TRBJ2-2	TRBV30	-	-	TGTGCCTGGAGTGAAGGAACGATCGGGGAGCTGTTTTTT	CAWSEGTIGELFF
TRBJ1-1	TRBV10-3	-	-	TGTGCCATCAGGGAGACAGGAACTGAAGCTTTCTTT	CAIRETGTEAFF
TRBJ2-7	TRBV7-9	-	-	TGTGCCAGCAGCTTAGGCAGCTACGAGCAGTACTTC	CASSLGSYEQYF
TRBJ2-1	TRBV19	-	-	TGTGCCAGTAGTATAGGGACTCGCAGGGGGGATGAGCAGTTCTTC	CASSIGTRRGDEQFF
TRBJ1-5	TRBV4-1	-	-	TGCGCCAGCAGCCAATCCAATAGCAATCAGCCCCAGCATTTT	CASSQSNSNQPQHF
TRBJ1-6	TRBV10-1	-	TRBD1	TGCGCCAGCAGTGTCGGACAGGGGGATAATTCACCCCTCCACTTT	CASSVGQGDNSPLHF
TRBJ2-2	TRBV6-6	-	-	TGTGCCAGCAGTTACCAATCATTCCCGACCGGGGAGCTGTTTTTT	CASSYQSFPTGELFF
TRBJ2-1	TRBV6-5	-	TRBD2	TGTGCCAGCAGTTACTCGATAGTAGCGGGGTACAATGAGCAGTTCTTC	CASSYSIVAGYNEQFF
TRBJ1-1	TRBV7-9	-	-	TGTGCCAGCAGCTTCGGGTCCATTGAAGCTTTCTTT	CASSFGSIEAFF
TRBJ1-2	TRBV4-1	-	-	TGCGCCAGCAGCCAAAGATCGGGCAGGAGGAACTATGGCTACACCTTC	CASSQRSGRRNYGYTF
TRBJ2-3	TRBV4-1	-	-	TGCGCCAGCAGCCAAGAACCGACGGGGGGCGAGGCAGATACGCAGTATTTT	CASSQEPTGGEADTQYF
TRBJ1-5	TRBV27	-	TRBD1	TGTGCCAGCAGCCAGGGGGTCAGCAATCAGCCCCAGCATTTT	CASSQGVSNQPQHF
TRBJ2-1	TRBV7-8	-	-	TGTGCCAGCAGGATGTCCTTTGGGGGTTCCTACAATGAGCAGTTCTTC	CASRMSFGGSYNEQFF
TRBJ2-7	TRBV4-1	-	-	TGCGCCAGCAGCCTTTTAAGGACTCCAGCCTACGAGCAGTACTTC	CASSLLRTPAYEQYF
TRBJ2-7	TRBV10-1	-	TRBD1	TGCGCCAGCAGTGATAAGACAGGGTTTCTCGAGCAGTACTTC	CASSDKTGFLEQYF
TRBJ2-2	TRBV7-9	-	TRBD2	TGTGCCAGCTCTCTTCTCCCGGGAGGCCCCGGGGAGCTGTTTTTT	CASSLLPGGPGELFF
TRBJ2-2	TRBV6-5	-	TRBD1	TGTGCCAGCAGCCTGGACAGGGGCACCGGGGAGCTGTTTTTT	CASSLDRGTGELFF
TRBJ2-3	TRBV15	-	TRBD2	TGTGCCACCAGCCACCCCCGACTAGCGGGGGATCCCGTGTCCACAGATACGCAGTATTTT	CATSHPRLAGDPVSTDTQYF
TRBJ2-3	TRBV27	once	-	TGTGCCAGCAGTGGAGTACGTGAAGATACGCAGTATTTT	CASSGVREDTQYF
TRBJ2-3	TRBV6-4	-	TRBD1	TGTGCCAGCAGTGACGTCCCGGGACAGGGATTGGGCACAGATACGCAGTATTTT	CASSDVPGQGLGTDTQYF
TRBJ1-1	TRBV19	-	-	TGTGCCAGTTGGGAGTACAGGTTTCCGAACACTGAAGCTTTCTTT	CASWEYRFPNTEAFF
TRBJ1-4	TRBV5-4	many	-	TGTGCCAGCAGCTTTTTAGGCGAAAAACTGTTTTTT	CASSFLGEKLFF
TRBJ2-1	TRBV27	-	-	TGTGCCAGCAGTTTAAGCCTTTACAATGAGCAGTTCTTC	CASSLSLYNEQFF
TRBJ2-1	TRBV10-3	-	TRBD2	TGTGCCATCAGCGAAGCTAGCGGGAGGGTTTACAATGAGCAGTTCTTC	CAISEASGRVYNEQFF
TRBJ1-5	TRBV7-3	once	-	TGTGCCAGCAGCTTGGGCCGGGTAGGGTGTTGTGAGGGTCAGCCCCAGCATTTT	CASSLGRVGCCEGQPQHF
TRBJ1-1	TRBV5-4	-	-	TGTGCCAGCTCAACCAAGGCTGGCTTTACTGAAGCTTTCTTT	CASSTKAGFTEAFF
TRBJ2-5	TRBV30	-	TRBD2	TGTGCCTGGACACTAGCGGGAGGGCCCCGGGAGACCCAGTACTTC	CAWTLAGGPRETQYF